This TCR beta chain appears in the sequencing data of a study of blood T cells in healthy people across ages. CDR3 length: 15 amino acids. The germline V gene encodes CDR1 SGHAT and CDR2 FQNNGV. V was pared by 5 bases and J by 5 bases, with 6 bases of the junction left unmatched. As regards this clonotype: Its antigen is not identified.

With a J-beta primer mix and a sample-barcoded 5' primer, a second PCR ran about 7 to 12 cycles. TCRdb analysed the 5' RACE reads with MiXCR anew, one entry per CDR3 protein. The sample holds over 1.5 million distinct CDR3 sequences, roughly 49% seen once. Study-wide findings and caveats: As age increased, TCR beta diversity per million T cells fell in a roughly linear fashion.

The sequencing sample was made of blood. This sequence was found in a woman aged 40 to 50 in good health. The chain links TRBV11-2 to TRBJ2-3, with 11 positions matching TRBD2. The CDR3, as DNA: TGTGCCAGCAGCAACGTAGCGGGGGGGCGAGATACGCAGTATTTT. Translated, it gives CASSNVAGGRDTQYF.